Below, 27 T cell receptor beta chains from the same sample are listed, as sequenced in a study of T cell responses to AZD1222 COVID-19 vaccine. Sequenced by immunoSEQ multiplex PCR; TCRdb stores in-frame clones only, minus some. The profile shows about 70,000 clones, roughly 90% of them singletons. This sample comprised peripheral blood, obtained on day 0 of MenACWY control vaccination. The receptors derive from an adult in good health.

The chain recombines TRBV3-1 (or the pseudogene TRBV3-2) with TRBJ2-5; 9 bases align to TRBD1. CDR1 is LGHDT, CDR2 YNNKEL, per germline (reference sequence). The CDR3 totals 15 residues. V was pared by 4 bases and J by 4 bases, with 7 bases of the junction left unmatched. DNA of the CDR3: TGTGCCAGCAGCCCTAGGGACAGGGCCAGAGAGACCCAGTACTTC. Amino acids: CASSPRDRARETQYF.

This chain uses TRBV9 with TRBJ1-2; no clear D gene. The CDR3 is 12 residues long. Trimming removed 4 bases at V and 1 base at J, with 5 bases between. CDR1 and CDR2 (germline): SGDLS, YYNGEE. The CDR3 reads CASSPYNYGYTF. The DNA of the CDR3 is TGTGCCAGCAGCCCTTATAACTATGGCTACACCTTC.

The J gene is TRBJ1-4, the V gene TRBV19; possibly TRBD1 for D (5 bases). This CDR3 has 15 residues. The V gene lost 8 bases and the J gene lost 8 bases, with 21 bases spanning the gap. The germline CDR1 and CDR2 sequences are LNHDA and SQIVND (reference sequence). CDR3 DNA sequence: TGTGCCAGTTCCTCATGGGGCGCGACTAGAGAAAAACTGTTTTTT. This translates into CASSSWGATREKLFF. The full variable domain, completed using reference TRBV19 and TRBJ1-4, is DGGITQSPKYLFRKEGQNVTLSCEQNLNHDAMYWYRQDPGQGLRLIYYSQIVNDFQKGDIAEGYSVSREKKESFPLTVTSAQKNPTAFYLCASSSWGATREKLFFGSGTQLSVL.

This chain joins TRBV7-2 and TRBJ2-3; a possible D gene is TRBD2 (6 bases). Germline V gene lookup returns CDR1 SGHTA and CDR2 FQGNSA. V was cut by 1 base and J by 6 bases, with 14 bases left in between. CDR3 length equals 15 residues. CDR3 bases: TGTGCCAGCAGCTTAGAGGGGACTTTGAGCGATACGCAGTATTTT. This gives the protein CASSLEGTLSDTQYF. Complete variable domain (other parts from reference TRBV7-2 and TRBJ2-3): GAGVSQSPSNKVTEKGKDVELRCDPISGHTALYWYRQSLGQGLEFLIYFQGNSAPDKSGLPSDRFSAERTGGSVSTLTIQRTQQEDSAVYLCASSLEGTLSDTQYFGPGTRLTVL.

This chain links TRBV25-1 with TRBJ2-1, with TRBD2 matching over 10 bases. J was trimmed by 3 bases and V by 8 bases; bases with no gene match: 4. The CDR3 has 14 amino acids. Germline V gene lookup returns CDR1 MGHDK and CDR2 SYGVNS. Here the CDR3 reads CASCSGGIYNEQFF. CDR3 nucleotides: TGTGCCAGCTGTAGCGGGGGGATCTACAATGAGCAGTTCTTC.

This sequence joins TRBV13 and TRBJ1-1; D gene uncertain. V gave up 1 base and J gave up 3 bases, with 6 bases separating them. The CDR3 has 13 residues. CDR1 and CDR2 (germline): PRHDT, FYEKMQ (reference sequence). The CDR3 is CASSLARYTEAFF. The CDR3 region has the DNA TGTGCCAGCAGCTTAGCAAGGTACACTGAAGCTTTCTTT.

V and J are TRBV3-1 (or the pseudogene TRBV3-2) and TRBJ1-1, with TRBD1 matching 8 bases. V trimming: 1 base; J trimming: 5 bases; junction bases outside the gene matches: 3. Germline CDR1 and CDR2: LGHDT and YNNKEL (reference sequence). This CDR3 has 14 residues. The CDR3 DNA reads TGTGCCAGCAGCCAAGGGACAGGGCGGACTGAAGCTTTCTTT. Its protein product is CASSQGTGRTEAFF.

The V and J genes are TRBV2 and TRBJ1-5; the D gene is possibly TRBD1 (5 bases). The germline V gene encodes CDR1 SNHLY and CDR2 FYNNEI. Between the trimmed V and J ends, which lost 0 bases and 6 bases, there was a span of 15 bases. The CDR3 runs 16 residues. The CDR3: CASSEARQGGVQPQHF. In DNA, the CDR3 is TGTGCCAGCAGTGAAGCTCGGCAGGGTGGGGTTCAGCCCCAGCATTTT.

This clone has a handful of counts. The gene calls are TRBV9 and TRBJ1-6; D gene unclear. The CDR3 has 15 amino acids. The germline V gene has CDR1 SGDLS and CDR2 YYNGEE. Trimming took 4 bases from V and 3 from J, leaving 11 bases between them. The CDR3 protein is CASSSSGSYNSPLHF. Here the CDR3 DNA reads TGTGCCAGCAGCTCATCCGGGAGCTATAATTCACCCCTCCACTTT.

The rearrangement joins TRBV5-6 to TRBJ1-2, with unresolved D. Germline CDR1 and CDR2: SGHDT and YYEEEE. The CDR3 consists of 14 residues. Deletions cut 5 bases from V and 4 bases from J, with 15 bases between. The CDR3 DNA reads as TGTGCCAGCAGTCCTCGTCTTGGGAGCTATGGCTACACCTTC. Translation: CASSPRLGSYGYTF.

The CDR3 loop reads CASSTGNHRSNTEAFF. CDR3 in DNA: TGTGCCAGCAGTACGGGGAACCACCGATCGAACACTGAAGCTTTCTTT. The chain links TRBV6-2 or TRBV6-3 to TRBJ1-1; D remains ambiguous. Per the germline V gene, CDR1 is MNHEY and CDR2 is SVGEGT. The V end was cut by 5 bases, the J end by 1 base, with 17 bases between. CDR3 length: 16 residues.

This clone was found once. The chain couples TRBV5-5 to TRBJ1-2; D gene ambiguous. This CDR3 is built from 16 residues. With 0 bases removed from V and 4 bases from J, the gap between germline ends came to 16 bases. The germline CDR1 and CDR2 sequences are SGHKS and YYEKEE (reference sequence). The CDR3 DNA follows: TGTGCCAGCAGCTTGGAACTTGGCAGCAAGCTCTATGGCTACACCTTC. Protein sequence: CASSLELGSKLYGYTF.

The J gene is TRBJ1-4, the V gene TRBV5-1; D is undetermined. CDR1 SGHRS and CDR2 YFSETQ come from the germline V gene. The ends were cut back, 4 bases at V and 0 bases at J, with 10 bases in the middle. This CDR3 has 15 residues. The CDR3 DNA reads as TGCGCCAGCAGCACGGGATCTACAACTAATGAAAAACTGTTTTTT. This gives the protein CASSTGSTTNEKLFF.

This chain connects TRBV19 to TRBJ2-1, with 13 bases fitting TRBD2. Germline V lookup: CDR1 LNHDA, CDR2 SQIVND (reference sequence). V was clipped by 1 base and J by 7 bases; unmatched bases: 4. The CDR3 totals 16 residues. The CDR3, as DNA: TGTGCCAGTAGTATAGCCCGACTAGCGGGGGGTAATGAGCAGTTCTTC. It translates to CASSIARLAGGNEQFF.

The CDR3 is CASSLGGQLPQYF. The CDR3 DNA is TGTGCCAGCAGCTTAGGGGGACAGTTGCCTCAGTACTTC. V gene TRBV7-2 combines with J gene TRBJ2-4; 7 nucleotides line up with TRBD1. In germline, CDR1 is SGHTA, CDR2 FQGNSA. The junction had 6 bases not matched to a gene; V was cut back by 1 base and J by 12 bases. The CDR3 has 13 amino acids.

This CDR3 is CASSSGLAAGGGELFF. CDR3 in DNA: TGTGCCAGCAGTTCCGGACTAGCGGCCGGGGGCGGGGAGCTGTTTTTT. This rearrangement joins TRBV2 to TRBJ2-2, with 10 bases lining up with TRBD2. V was pared by 5 bases and J by 7 bases, with 10 bases of the junction left unmatched. The CDR3 has 16 residues. Germline V gene lookup returns CDR1 SNHLY and CDR2 FYNNEI.

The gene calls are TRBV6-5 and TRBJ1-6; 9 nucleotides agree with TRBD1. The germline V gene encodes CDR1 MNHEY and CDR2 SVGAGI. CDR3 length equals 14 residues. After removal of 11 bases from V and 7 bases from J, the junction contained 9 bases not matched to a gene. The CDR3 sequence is CAGRTGDKNSPLHF. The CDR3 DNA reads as TGTGCCGGTCGGACAGGGGACAAGAATTCACCCCTCCACTTT.

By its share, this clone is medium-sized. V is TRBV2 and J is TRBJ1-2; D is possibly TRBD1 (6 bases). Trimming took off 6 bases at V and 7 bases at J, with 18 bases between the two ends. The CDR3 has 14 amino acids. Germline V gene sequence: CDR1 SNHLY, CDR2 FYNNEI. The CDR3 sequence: CASSPGDILGGYTF. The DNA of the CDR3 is TGTGCCAGCAGCCCGGGGGACATCCTCGGTGGCTACACCTTC.

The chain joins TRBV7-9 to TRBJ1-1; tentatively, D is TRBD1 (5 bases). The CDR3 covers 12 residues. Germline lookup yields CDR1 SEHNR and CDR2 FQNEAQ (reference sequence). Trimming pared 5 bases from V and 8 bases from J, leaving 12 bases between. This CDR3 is CASSHGEGEAFF. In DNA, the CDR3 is TGTGCCAGCAGCCACGGAGAGGGGGAAGCTTTCTTT.

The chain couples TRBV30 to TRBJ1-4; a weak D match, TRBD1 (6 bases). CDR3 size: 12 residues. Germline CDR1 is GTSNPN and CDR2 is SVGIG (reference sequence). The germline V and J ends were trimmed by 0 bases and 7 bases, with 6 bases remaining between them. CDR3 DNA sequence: TGTGCCTGGAGTGTAGGGGGTGAAAAACTGTTTTTT. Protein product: CAWSVGGEKLFF.

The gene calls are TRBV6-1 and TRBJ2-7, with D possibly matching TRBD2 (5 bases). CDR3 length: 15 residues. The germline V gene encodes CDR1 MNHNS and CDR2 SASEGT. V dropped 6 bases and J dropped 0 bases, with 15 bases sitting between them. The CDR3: CASRTAPRGSYEQYF. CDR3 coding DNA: TGTGCCAGCAGGACGGCCCCCCGGGGCTCCTACGAGCAGTACTTC.

The CDR3 bases are TGTGCCAGCAGCGGTTTCAGGACAGACGGTTGGTATGGCTACACCTTC. This translates into CASSGFRTDGWYGYTF. This chain uses TRBV9 with TRBJ1-2; D might be TRBD1 (6 bases). There are 16 residues in the CDR3. V was trimmed by 3 bases and J by 5 bases, leaving 20 bases between them. Germline lookup yields CDR1 SGDLS and CDR2 YYNGEE.

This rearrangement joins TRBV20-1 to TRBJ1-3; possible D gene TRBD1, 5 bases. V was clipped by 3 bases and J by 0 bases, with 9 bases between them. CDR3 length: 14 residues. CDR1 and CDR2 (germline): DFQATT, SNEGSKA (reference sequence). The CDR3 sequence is CSASRQGSGNTIYF. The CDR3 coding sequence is TGCAGTGCTAGTCGGCAGGGCTCTGGAAACACCATATATTTT.

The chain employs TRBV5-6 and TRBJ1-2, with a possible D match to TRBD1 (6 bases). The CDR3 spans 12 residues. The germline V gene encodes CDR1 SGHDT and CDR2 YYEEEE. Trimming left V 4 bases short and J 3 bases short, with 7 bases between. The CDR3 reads CASSPGDYGYTF. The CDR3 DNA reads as TGTGCCAGCAGCCCAGGGGACTATGGCTACACCTTC.

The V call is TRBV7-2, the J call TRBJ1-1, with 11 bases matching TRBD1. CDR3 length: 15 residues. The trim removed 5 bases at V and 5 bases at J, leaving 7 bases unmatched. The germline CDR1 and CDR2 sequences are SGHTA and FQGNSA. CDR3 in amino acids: CASSPGQGAGTEAFF. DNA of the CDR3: TGTGCCAGCAGCCCCGGACAGGGGGCGGGTACTGAAGCTTTCTTT.

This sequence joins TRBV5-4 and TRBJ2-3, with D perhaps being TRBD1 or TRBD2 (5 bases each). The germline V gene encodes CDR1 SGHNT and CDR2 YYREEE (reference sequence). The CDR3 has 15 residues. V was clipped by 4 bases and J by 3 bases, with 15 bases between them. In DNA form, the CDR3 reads TGTGCCAGCAGCGTCCGGGACCCAGTAACAGATACGCAGTATTTT. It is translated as CASSVRDPVTDTQYF.

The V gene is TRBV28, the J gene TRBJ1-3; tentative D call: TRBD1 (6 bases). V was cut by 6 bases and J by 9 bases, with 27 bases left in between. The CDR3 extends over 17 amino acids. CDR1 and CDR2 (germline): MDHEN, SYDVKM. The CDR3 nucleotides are TGTGCCAGCAGACTTGCCAATTACAGGGCGGCAGGGGCCACCATATATTTT. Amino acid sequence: CASRLANYRAAGATIYF.